These 28 T cell receptor beta chains were sequenced from one sample in a study of T cells in Graves' hyperthyroidism and ophthalmopathy. Researchers took RNA transcripts and amplified the TCR beta CDR3 regions from them. The HTBI set primed first-round TCR CDR3 RT-PCR. From the multiplex PCR reads, TCRdb called clonotypes with MiXCR, one entry per CDR3 protein. The sample records 300,000 to 350,000 distinct CDR3 sequences, 15% to 20% being singletons. Sequencing used blood. The receptor source for this set is a woman aged 40 to 50 with Graves' ophthalmopathy.

The chain combines TRBV6-5 with TRBJ2-6; TRBD1 might be the D (6 bases). Germline lookup yields CDR1 MNHEY and CDR2 SVGAGI. V was pared by 4 bases and J by 4 bases, with 14 bases between. The CDR3 length is 16 residues. Written as DNA, the CDR3 is TGTGCCAGCAGTTTTACCAGGGGATCAGGGGCCAACGTCCTGACTTTC. Translating it yields CASSFTRGSGANVLTF.

This clonotype occurred many times. The J gene is TRBJ1-2, the V gene TRBV2, with TRBD1 identical over 7 bases. Germline V gives CDR1 SNHLY, CDR2 FYNNEI. V shed 4 bases, J shed 6 bases, and the junction held 8 bases outside the gene matches. The CDR3 is 14 residues long. The CDR3 DNA reads as TGTGCCAGCAGTGGACAGGGTGGATTTGATGGCTACACCTTC. The encoded protein is CASSGQGGFDGYTF.

Many counts were recorded for this clonotype. V usage is TRBV6-5 and J usage is TRBJ2-5; maybe TRBD2 (6 bases). Germline V gene sequence: CDR1 MNHEY, CDR2 SVGAGI. There are 16 residues in the CDR3. Trimming shortened V by 2 bases and J by 4 bases, and 17 bases separated the two germline ends. The CDR3 protein is CASSYRGKGGRETQYF. The CDR3 DNA is TGTGCCAGCAGTTACCGGGGGAAGGGTGGTCGAGAGACCCAGTACTTC.

This clonotype was detected ten times or more. This sequence joins TRBV5-1 and TRBJ2-7, with D hard to call. The CDR3 sequence is 12 residues long. Trimming left V 4 bases short and J 4 bases short, with 9 bases between. Germline CDR1 is SGHRS and CDR2 is YFSETQ. In DNA form, the CDR3 reads TGCGCCAGCAGCGTGCCAAATTACGAGCAGTACTTC. Translation gives CASSVPNYEQYF.

This clonotype was seen many times. The V call is TRBV7-8, the J call TRBJ2-7; maybe TRBD2 (5 bases). V lost 1 base and J lost 3, with 10 bases in between. The CDR3 runs to 14 residues. In germline, CDR1 is SGHVS, CDR2 FQNEAQ. CDR3 nucleotides: TGTGCCAGCAGCTTAGGCTCAGGAGGCTACGAGCAGTACTTC. Residues: CASSLGSGGYEQYF. The full variable domain, rest sourced from reference TRBV7-8 and TRBJ2-7, is GAGVSQSPRYKVAKRGQDVALRCDPISGHVSLFWYQQALGQGPEFLTYFQNEAQLDKSGLPSDRFFAERPEGSVSTLKIQRTQQEDSAVYLCASSLGSGGYEQYFGPGTRLTVT.

In its sample, this clonotype was seen a few times. The CDR3 protein is CASSYIAGNTEAFF. The CDR3 coding sequence is TGTGCCAGCAGTTATATTGCGGGAAACACTGAAGCTTTCTTT. This rearrangement joins TRBV6-2 or TRBV6-3 to TRBJ1-1; D uncertain. Germline values: CDR1 MNHEY, CDR2 SVGEGT. V was trimmed by 3 bases and J by 2 bases, leaving 10 bases between them. The CDR3 runs to 14 residues.

This clonotype occurred many times. The chain combines TRBV20-1 with TRBJ1-2; D is unresolved. The CDR3 has 14 residues. Per the germline V gene, CDR1 is DFQATT and CDR2 is SNEGSKA (reference sequence). Trimming shortened V by 4 bases and J by 4 bases, and 16 bases separated the two germline ends. CDR3 sequence reads: CSATRPAMGYGYTF. The DNA for the CDR3 is TGCAGTGCTACCAGACCAGCGATGGGCTATGGCTACACCTTC.

This clonotype has a count of ten or more. The CDR3, as DNA: TGTGCCAGCAGCCGCAACCCTTACAGGGTCCAAGAGACCCAGTACTTC. Translating gives CASSRNPYRVQETQYF. This rearrangement joins TRBV6-1 to TRBJ2-5, with a weak D call TRBD1 (6 bases). CDR3 length equals 16 residues. The V and J ends lost 6 bases and 1 base respectively, with 18 bases between them. In germline, CDR1 is MNHNS, CDR2 SASEGT.

This clonotype showed up many times. The V call is TRBV12-3 or TRBV12-4, the J call TRBJ1-5; TRBD1 aligns across 8 bases. V lost 1 base and J lost 6; bases outside the gene matches: 5. This CDR3 spans 15 amino acids. The CDR3 DNA reads as TGTGCCAGCAGTTTAGTTTCAGGGGGCCGTCAGCCCCAGCATTTT. It encodes CASSLVSGGRQPQHF.

This clonotype was counted only a few times. J is TRBJ2-2 and V is TRBV11-3; D remains unclear. The length of the CDR3 is 14 residues. V was shortened by 5 bases and J by 6 bases, with 13 bases between the two germline ends. The germline V gene encodes CDR1 SGHNT and CDR2 YENEEA. As DNA, the CDR3 is TGTGCCAGCAGCGTACATCCCTTCTCCGGGGAGCTGTTTTTT. It encodes CASSVHPFSGELFF.

This clonotype was recorded many times. The J gene is TRBJ1-3, the V gene TRBV7-2; D is ambiguous. The germline CDR1 and CDR2 sequences are SGHTA and FQGNSA. The CDR3 length is 15 residues. V dropped 3 bases and J dropped 0 bases, with 9 bases sitting between them. The CDR3 reads CASSLAWGSGNTIYF. The CDR3 region has the DNA TGTGCCAGCAGCTTGGCGTGGGGCTCTGGAAACACCATATATTTT.

This clonotype has at least ten counts. This chain uses TRBV2 with TRBJ1-1; 8 bases are shared with TRBD1. The ends lost 5 bases at V and 6 bases at J; junction bases unmatched: 11. This CDR3 has 15 residues. The germline V gene encodes CDR1 SNHLY and CDR2 FYNNEI. This chain's CDR3 is CASSYGGQGLSEAFF. In nucleotides, the CDR3 is TGTGCCAGCAGTTATGGTGGACAGGGATTGTCTGAAGCTTTCTTT.

This clonotype came up many times. The rearrangement joins TRBV2 to TRBJ2-2; 8 positions agree with TRBD2. Trimming took 6 bases from V and 0 from J; bases not matched to a gene: 12. The CDR3 has 18 amino acids. Germline assignment: CDR1 SNHLY and CDR2 FYNNEI. The CDR3 loop is CASSGGRSVTSNTGELFF. CDR3 nucleotide sequence: TGTGCCAGCAGCGGCGGGAGGTCCGTTACTTCGAACACCGGGGAGCTGTTTTTT.

The genes are TRBV27 and TRBJ1-5, with D possibly being TRBD1 (6 bases). The CDR3 consists of 14 residues. V lost 0 bases to trimming and J lost 7 bases, with 10 bases between them. CDR1 is MNHEY, CDR2 SMNVEV, per germline (reference sequence). The CDR3 here is CASSLSTGFQPQHF. CDR3 sequence (DNA): TGTGCCAGCAGTTTATCAACAGGGTTCCAGCCCCAGCATTTT.

This clonotype was recorded many times. This chain joins TRBV28 and TRBJ2-2, with 11 nucleotides matching TRBD1. The CDR3 extends over 17 amino acids. In germline, CDR1 is MDHEN, CDR2 SYDVKM. Trimming at V came to 5 bases and at J to 5 bases, leaving 10 bases not matched to a gene. CDR3 residues: CASSRRTGGFKTGELFF. The CDR3 bases are TGTGCCAGCAGTAGGCGGACAGGGGGCTTTAAAACCGGGGAGCTGTTTTTT.

This clonotype was detected many times. J is TRBJ1-5 and V is TRBV27; D unclear. CDR3 length: 15 residues. Germline V gives CDR1 MNHEY, CDR2 SMNVEV (reference sequence). V was cut by 5 bases and J by 0 bases, with 11 bases left in between. CDR3 sequence (DNA): TGTGCCAGCAGTATAGATTTCTATAGCAATCAGCCCCAGCATTTT. Encoded protein: CASSIDFYSNQPQHF.

This clonotype was detected ten times or more. V is TRBV6-5 and J is TRBJ2-7; TRBD1 matches at 9 bases. CDR1 is MNHEY and CDR2 is SVGAGI in the germline V gene. The CDR3 is made up of 13 amino acids. Unmatched junction bases numbered 5, after V lost 6 bases and J lost 5 bases. CDR3 residues: CASSRQGGDEQYF. The CDR3 DNA is TGTGCCAGCAGCCGACAGGGGGGAGACGAGCAGTACTTC.

This clonotype was seen a handful of times. The gene calls are TRBV12-3 or TRBV12-4 and TRBJ1-1; D possibly corresponds to TRBD1 (5 bases). There are 13 residues in the CDR3. V gave up 3 bases and J gave up 7 bases, with 12 bases separating them. The CDR3 sequence: CASSFGSGLEAFF. CDR3 bases: TGTGCCAGCAGTTTCGGATCAGGGCTTGAAGCTTTCTTT.

This clonotype has a count of ten or more. The gene calls are TRBV18 and TRBJ1-5; 9 bases align to TRBD1. Trimming removed 3 bases from V and 5 bases from J; junction bases left unmatched: 5. CDR1 KGHSH and CDR2 LQKENI come from the germline V gene. The CDR3 length is 15 residues. Written as DNA, the CDR3 is TGTGCCAGCTCACCTCTCCACAGGGGGCATCAGCCCCAGCATTTT. Its protein is CASSPLHRGHQPQHF.

This clonotype was counted ten times or more. The chain joins TRBV7-9 to TRBJ1-1; D gene unclear. Trimming shortened V by 4 bases and J by 11 bases, and 23 bases separated the two germline ends. Per the germline V gene, CDR1 is SEHNR and CDR2 is FQNEAQ (reference sequence). The CDR3 is 15 amino acids. The CDR3 region is CASSSKESTGTRAFF. The CDR3 DNA follows: TGTGCCAGCAGCTCAAAGGAATCAACCGGCACACGGGCTTTCTTT.

This clonotype was detected ten times or more. This chain links TRBV12-3 or TRBV12-4 with TRBJ2-3; TRBD2 matches at 8 bases. CDR3 length: 16 residues. V lost 0 bases and J lost 4; bases outside the gene matches: 6. The CDR3 region is CASSLAQWREADTQYF. CDR3 bases: TGTGCCAGCAGTTTAGCGCAGTGGCGGGAGGCAGATACGCAGTATTTT.

At least ten counts were recorded for this clonotype. V and J are TRBV14 and TRBJ2-7, with 12 bases identical to TRBD2. CDR1 is SGHDN, CDR2 FVKESK, per germline. Germline trimming cut 1 base from V and 2 bases from J; bases unmatched to any gene: 0. The CDR3 consists of 15 residues. The CDR3 bases are TGTGCCAGCAGCCAAGGACTAGCGGGAGCCTACGAGCAGTACTTC. Residues: CASSQGLAGAYEQYF.

The J gene is TRBJ2-6, the V gene TRBV7-2; D possibly corresponds to TRBD2 (6 bases). Germline CDR1 SGHTA, CDR2 FQGNSA. CDR3 length equals 16 residues. V was pared by 5 bases and J by 3 bases, with 14 bases between. Here the CDR3 DNA reads TGTGCCAGCAGCCTCAGCGGCGGGGTTGGGGCCAACGTCCTGACTTTC. It is translated as CASSLSGGVGANVLTF.

This clonotype was found many times. The J gene is TRBJ2-5, the V gene TRBV29-1; D perhaps matches TRBD2 (5 bases). Germline V gene sequence: CDR1 SQVTM, CDR2 ANQGSEA. This CDR3 has 12 residues. The CDR3, as DNA: TGCGCTGCGATGGGAGTAGGGGAGACCCAGTACTTC. This codes for CAAMGVGETQYF.

This clonotype was found many times. The chain employs TRBV28 and TRBJ2-7; 8 bases align to TRBD2. This CDR3 comprises 15 residues. V was pared by 5 bases and J by 4 bases, with 10 bases of the junction left unmatched. CDR1 and CDR2 (germline): MDHEN, SYDVKM. The CDR3: CASSTGGTRSYEQYF. In nucleotides, the CDR3 is TGTGCCAGCAGTACGGGGGGGACTAGGTCATACGAGCAGTACTTC.

V usage is TRBV12-3 or TRBV12-4 and J usage is TRBJ1-5, with TRBD1 as a possible D gene (6 bases). Deletions cut 0 bases from V and 0 bases from J, with 6 bases between. This CDR3 has 15 residues. The CDR3 sequence is CASSLAGHSNQPQHF. The CDR3 DNA reads as TGTGCCAGCAGTTTAGCGGGACATAGCAATCAGCCCCAGCATTTT.

Notes on this clonotype: The junction does not match germline at one end; this may be a read error. The V call is TRBV18, the J call TRBJ2-7, with D possibly TRBD2 on 5 matching bases. The CDR3 contains 14 residues. CDR1 and CDR2 (germline): KGHSH, LQKENI. The CDR3 DNA reads TGTGCCAGCTCGCCACAAGCACTAGGCCGCGAGCAGTACTTC. It is translated as CASSPQALGREQYF.

In its sample, this clonotype was seen many times. The chain is built from TRBV9 and TRBJ2-5; perhaps TRBD2 as D (5 bases). V shed 0 bases and J shed 5 bases, with 11 bases lying between them. Per the germline V gene, CDR1 is SGDLS and CDR2 is YYNGEE. This CDR3 is built from 14 residues. CDR3 residues: CASSVGGSLETQYF. CDR3 in DNA: TGTGCCAGCAGCGTAGGTGGGAGCTTGGAGACCCAGTACTTC.